This TCR beta chain is drawn from a study of CD8 T cells in ankylosing spondylitis. The CDR3 consists of 16 residues. Germline V gene data show CDR1 as SQVTM and CDR2 as ANQGSEA. Germline trimming cut 3 bases from V and 6 bases from J; bases unmatched to any gene: 10. TCRdb reprocessed the 5' RACE reads via MiXCR and lists one record per CDR3 protein. This table holds some 250,000 distinct CDR3 sequences, approximately 24% found once. This receptor was taken from a male donor with ankylosing spondylitis or in good health (not recorded which). The chain combines TRBV29-1 with TRBJ2-2; 10 bases align to TRBD1. Sequencing was carried out using blood, either unsorted or a sorted T cell fraction (not recorded which). The CDR3 loop is CSVEFTGTGAAGELFF. The CDR3 nucleotides read TGCAGCGTTGAGTTCACCGGGACAGGGGCGGCCGGGGAGCTGTTTTTT.